This T cell receptor (beta chain) was sequenced in a study of blood T cell repertoires in COVID-19. The assay was immunoSEQ multiplex PCR, and TCRdb's table has in-frame clones only and misses some. The table shows a few hundred thousand clones, with roughly 90% occurring only once. This receptor was obtained from a woman aged 45-59 years with active or convalescent COVID-19. The sequenced sample consisted of peripheral blood.

The CDR3 loop reads CASSQVRGLAGINEQFF. The CDR3, as DNA: TGTGCCAGCAGCCAAGTGCGGGGTCTAGCGGGAATCAATGAGCAGTTCTTC. This rearrangement joins TRBV3-1 (or the pseudogene TRBV3-2) to TRBJ2-1, with 9 bases that match TRBD2. Germline lookup yields CDR1 LGHDT and CDR2 YNNKEL (reference sequence). V shed 1 base, J shed 6 bases, and the junction held 10 bases outside the gene matches. The CDR3 loop spans 17 amino acids.